This TCR beta chain was identified during a study of shared clonotypes between healthy human individuals. It was CD45RO-negative cells, positively selected for CCR7, that made up naive CD8 cells, with terminally differentiated effector memory CD45RA+ cells excluded. CDR3 length equals 12 residues. V gave up 4 bases and J gave up 0 bases, with 6 bases separating them. Per germline, CDR1 SQVTM and CDR2 ANQGSEA. How the authors handled the data: Filtering differed, since immunoSEQ gave only junction sequences and no quality scores. Measured with immunoSEQ multiplex PCR; TCRdb has only the in-frame clones, and not every one. V, J and clone size are those of that table, while D and trimming were read from the DNA. The sample consists of approximately 840,000 clones, about 97% of them appearing once.

The sequence was obtained from a man in his thirties or forties in good health. The sequenced sample consisted of naive CD8+ T cells sorted from blood. The chain uses TRBV29-1 and TRBJ1-1; no reliable D call. CDR3 nucleotide sequence: TGCAGCGTTGGAAGTTTGAACACTGAAGCTTTCTTT. Protein sequence: CSVGSLNTEAFF.